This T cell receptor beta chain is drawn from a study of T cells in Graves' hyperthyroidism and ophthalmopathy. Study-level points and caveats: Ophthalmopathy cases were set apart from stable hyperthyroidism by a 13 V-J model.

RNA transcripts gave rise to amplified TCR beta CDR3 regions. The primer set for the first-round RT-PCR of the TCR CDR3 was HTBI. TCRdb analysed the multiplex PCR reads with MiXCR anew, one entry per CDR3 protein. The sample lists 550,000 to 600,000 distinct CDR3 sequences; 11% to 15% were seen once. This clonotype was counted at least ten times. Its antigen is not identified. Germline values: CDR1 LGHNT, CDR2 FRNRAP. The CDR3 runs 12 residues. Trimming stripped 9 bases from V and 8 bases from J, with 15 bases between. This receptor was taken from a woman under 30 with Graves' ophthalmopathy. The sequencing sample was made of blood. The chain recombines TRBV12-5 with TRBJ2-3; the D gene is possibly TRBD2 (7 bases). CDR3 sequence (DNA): TGTGCTAGCGCGACTAGGGGGGGTACGCAGTATTTT. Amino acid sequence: CASATRGGTQYF.